This T cell receptor beta chain was recorded in a study of cytomegalovirus exposure and HLA in healthy donors. Overall study context: The Caucasian-associated ancestry cluster contained about 80% of the approximately 430 genotyped donors.

The ends lost 2 bases at V and 8 bases at J; junction bases unmatched: 16. The CDR3 runs 18 residues. The germline CDR1 and CDR2 sequences are SGHRS and YFSETQ. This PCR relied on a set of 60 Vbeta primers and 13 Jbeta primers. Sequencing was performed with immunoSEQ multiplex PCR; in TCRdb, only in-frame clones are kept and a portion is missing. The sample holds about 180,000 clones, over 70% seen once. Study results and caveats: Prior analysis indicated that the majority of TCR beta V segments exhibited productivity approximately 90% or approximately 30% of the time.

Worth noting for this clone: The antigen is undetermined.

The receptor's source is a boy aged 2 to 10 in good health and CMV-seronegative. Input material: PBMCs. V gene TRBV5-1 combines with J gene TRBJ1-6; 7 bases are a match to TRBD1. CDR3 DNA sequence: TGCGCCAGCAGCTTTCAAATTCACAGGGGTTTCCCATATTCACCCCTCCACTTT. Amino acids: CASSFQIHRGFPYSPLHF.